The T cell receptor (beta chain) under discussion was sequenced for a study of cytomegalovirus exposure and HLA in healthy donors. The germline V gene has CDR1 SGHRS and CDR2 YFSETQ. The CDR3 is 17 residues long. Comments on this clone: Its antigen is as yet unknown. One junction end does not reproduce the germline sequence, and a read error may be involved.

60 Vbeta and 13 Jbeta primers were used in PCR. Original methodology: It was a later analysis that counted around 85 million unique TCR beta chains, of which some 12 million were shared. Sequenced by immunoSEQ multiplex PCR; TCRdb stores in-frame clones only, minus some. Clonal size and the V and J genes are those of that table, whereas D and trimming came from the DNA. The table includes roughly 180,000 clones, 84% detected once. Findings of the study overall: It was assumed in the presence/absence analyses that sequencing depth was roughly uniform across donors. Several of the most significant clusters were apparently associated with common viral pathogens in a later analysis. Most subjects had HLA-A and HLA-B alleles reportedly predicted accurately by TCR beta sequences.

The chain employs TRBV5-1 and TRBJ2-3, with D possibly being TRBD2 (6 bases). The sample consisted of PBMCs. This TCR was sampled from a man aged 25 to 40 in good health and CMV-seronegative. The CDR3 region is CASSLQGLGTSTDTQYF. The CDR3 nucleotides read TGTGCCAGCAGCTTGCAAGGGTTAGGGACTAGCACAGATACGCAGTATTTT.